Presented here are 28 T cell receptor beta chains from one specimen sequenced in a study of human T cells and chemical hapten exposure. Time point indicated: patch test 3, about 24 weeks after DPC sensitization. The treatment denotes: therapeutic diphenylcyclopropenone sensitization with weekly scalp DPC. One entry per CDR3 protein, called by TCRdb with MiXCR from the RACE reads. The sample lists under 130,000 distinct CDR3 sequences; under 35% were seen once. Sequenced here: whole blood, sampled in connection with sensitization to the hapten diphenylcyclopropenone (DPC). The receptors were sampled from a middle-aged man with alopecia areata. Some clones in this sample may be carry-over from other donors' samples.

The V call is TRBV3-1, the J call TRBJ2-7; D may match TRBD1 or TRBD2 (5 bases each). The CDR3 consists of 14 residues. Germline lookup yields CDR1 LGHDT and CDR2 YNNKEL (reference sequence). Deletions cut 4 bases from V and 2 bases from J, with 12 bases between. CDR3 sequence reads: CASSPSGRAYEQYV. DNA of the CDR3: TGTGCCAGCAGCCCCTCAGGGCGGGCCTACGAGCAGTACGTC.

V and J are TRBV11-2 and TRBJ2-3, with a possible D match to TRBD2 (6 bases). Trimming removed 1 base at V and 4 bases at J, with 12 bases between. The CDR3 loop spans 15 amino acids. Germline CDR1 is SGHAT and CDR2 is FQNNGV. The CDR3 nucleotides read TGTGCCAGCAGCTTAGGGGTCAGGGAGGCAGATACGCAGTATTTT. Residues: CASSLGVREADTQYF.

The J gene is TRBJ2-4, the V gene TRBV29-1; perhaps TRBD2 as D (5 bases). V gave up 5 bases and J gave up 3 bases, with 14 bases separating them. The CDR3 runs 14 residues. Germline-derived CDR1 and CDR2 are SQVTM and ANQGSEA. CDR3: CSVRMTGIKNIQYF. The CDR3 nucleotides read TGCAGCGTTAGGATGACGGGGATCAAAAACATTCAGTACTTC.

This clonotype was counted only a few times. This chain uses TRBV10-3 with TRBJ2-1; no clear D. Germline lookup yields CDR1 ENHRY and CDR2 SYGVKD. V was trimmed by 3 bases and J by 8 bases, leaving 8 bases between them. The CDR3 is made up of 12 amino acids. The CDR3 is CAISENGHEQFF. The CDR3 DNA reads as TGTGCCATCAGTGAAAATGGCCATGAGCAGTTCTTC.

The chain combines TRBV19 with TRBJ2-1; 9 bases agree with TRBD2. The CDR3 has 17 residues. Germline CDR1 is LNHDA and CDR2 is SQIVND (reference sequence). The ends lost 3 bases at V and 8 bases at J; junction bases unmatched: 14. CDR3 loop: CASSISSSSSGSDEQFF. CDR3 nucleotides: TGTGCCAGTAGTATCTCCTCTTCTAGTAGCGGGAGCGATGAGCAGTTCTTC.

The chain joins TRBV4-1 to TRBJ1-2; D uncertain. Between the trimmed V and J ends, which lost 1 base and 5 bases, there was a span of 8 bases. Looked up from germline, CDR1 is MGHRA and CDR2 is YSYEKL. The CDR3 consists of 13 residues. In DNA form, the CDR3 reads TGCGCCAGCAGCCAAGGGGGAAGGTATGGCTACACCTTC. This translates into CASSQGGRYGYTF.

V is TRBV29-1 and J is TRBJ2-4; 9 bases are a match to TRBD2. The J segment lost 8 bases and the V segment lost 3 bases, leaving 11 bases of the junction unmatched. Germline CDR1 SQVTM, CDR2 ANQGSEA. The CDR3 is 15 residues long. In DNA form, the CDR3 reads TGCAGCGTTGACGGCGGGAGGGCGCCGGGCCACATTCAGTACTTC. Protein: CSVDGGRAPGHIQYF.

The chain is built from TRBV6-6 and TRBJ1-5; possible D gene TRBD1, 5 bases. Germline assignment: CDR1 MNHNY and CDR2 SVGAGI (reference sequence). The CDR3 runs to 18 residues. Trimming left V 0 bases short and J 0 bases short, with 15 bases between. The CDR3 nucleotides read TGTGCCAGCAGTTACTCTGATTGGGGGAGGTATAGCAATCAGCCCCAGCATTTT. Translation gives CASSYSDWGRYSNQPQHF.

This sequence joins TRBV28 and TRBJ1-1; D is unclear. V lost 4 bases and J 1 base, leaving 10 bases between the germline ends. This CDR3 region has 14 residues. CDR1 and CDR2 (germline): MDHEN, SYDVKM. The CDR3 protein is CASSYPPANTEAFF. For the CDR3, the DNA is TGTGCCAGCAGTTATCCCCCTGCGAACACTGAAGCTTTCTTT. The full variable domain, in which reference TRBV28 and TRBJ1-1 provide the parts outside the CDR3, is DVKVTQSSRYLVKRTGEKVFLECVQDMDHENMFWYRQDPGLGLRLIYFSYDVKMKEKGDIPEGYSVSREKKERFSLILESASTNQTSMYLCASSYPPANTEAFFGQGTRLTVV.

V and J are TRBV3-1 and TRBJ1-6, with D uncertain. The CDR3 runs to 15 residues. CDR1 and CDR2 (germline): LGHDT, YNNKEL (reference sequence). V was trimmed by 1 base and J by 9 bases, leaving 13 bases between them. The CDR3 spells CASSQGPRGSSPLHF. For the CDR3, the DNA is TGTGCCAGCAGCCAAGGACCACGGGGAAGTTCACCCCTCCACTTT.

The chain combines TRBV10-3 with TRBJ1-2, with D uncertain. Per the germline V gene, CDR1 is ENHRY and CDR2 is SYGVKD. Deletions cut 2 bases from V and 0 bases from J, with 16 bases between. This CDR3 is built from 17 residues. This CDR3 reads CAISEPPRPVANYGYTF. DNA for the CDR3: TGTGCCATCAGTGAGCCTCCAAGACCTGTGGCTAACTATGGCTACACCTTC.

The CDR3 DNA sequence: TGTGCCAGCTCCCGCCCTAGGTCTAACTATGGCTACACCTTC. Translating it yields CASSRPRSNYGYTF. The chain links TRBV28 to TRBJ1-2; D ambiguous. Germline lookup yields CDR1 MDHEN and CDR2 SYDVKM. Trimming took off 8 bases at V and 0 bases at J, with 13 bases between the two ends. The CDR3 loop spans 14 amino acids.

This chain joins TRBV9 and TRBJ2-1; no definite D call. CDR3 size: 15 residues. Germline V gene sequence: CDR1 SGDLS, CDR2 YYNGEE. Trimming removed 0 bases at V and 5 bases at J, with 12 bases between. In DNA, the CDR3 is TGTGCCAGCAGCGTAGCACCTACGAGCAACAATGAGCAGTTCTTC. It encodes CASSVAPTSNNEQFF. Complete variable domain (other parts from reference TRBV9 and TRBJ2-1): DSGVTQTPKHLITATGQRVTLRCSPRSGDLSVYWYQQSLDQGLQFLIQYYNGEERAKGNILERFSAQQFPDLHSELNLSSLELGDSALYFCASSVAPTSNNEQFFGPGTRLTVL.

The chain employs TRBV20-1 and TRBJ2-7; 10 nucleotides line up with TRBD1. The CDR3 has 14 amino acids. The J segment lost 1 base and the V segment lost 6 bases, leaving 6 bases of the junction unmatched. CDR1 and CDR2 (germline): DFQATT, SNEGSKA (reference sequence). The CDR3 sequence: CSALRQGASYEQYF. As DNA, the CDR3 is TGCAGTGCATTGCGACAGGGGGCTTCCTACGAGCAGTACTTC.

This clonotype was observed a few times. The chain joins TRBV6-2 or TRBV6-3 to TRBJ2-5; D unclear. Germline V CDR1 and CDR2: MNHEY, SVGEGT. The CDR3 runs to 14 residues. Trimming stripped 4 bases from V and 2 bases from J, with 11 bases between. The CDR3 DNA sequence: TGTGCCAGCAGTTCCCAGGTTCTACAAGAGACCCAGTACTTC. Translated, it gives CASSSQVLQETQYF.

As DNA, the CDR3 is TGTGCCAGCAGCTGGGGCAGTGAAGCTTTCTTT. Translated: CASSWGSEAFF. The chain couples TRBV7-9 to TRBJ1-1; a weak D match, TRBD1 (5 bases). The CDR3 loop spans 11 amino acids. V was shortened by 4 bases and J by 7 bases, with 7 bases between the two germline ends. Germline CDR1 and CDR2: SEHNR and FQNEAQ (reference sequence).

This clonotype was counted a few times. Written as DNA, the CDR3 is TGCGCCAGCAGCCAACCTAGCACAGATACGCAGTATTTT. Its protein is CASSQPSTDTQYF. V usage is TRBV4-3 and J usage is TRBJ2-3; D gene ambiguous. V gave up 2 bases and J gave up 0 bases, with 3 bases separating them. The CDR3 is 13 residues long. Germline CDR1 reads LGHNA; CDR2 reads YSLEER.

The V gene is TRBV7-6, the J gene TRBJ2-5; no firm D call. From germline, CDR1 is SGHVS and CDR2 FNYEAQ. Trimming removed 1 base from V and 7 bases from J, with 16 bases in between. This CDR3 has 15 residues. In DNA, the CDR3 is TGTGCCAGCAGCTTAGGTTTCTCAGAAAGGGTGACCCAGTACTTC. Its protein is CASSLGFSERVTQYF.

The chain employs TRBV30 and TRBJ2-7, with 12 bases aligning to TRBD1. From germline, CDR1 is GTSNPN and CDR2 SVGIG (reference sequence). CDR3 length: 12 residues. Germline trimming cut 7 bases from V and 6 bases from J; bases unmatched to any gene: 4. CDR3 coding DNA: TGTGCCTACCGGGACAGGGGGCGCGAGCAGTACTTC. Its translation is CAYRDRGREQYF. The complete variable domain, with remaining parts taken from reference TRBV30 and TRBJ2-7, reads SQTIHQWPATLVQPVGSPLSLECTVEGTSNPNLYWYRQAAGRGLQLLFYSVGIGQISSEVPQNLSASRPQDRQFILSSKKLLLSDSGFYLCAYRDRGREQYFGPGTRLTVT.

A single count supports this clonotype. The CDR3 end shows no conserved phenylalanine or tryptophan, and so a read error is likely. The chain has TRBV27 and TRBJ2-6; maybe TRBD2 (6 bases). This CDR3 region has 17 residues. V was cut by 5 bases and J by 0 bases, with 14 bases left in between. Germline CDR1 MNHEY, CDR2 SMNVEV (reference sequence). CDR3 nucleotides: TGTGCCAGCAGTGCGAAACTAGCACGCTCTGGGGCCAACGTCCTGACTTCC. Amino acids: CASSAKLARSGANVLTS.

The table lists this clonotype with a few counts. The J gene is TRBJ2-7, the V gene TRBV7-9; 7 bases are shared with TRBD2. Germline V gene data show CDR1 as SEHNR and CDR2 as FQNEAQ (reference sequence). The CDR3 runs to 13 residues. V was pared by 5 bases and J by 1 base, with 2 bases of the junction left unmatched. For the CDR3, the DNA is TGTGCCAGCAGCCGGGAGGAGTCCTACGAGCAGTACTTC. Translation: CASSREESYEQYF. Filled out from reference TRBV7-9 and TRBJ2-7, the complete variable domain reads DTGVSQNPRHKITKRGQNVTFRCDPISEHNRLYWYRQTLGQGPEFLTYFQNEAQLEKSRLLSDRFSAERPKGSFSTLEIQRTEQGDSAMYLCASSREESYEQYFGPGTRLTVT.

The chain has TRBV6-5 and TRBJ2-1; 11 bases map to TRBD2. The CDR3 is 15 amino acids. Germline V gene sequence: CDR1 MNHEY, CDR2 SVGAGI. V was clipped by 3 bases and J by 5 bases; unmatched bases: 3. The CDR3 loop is CASSYLAGGDNEQFF. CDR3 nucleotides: TGTGCCAGCAGTTATCTAGCGGGAGGTGACAATGAGCAGTTCTTC.

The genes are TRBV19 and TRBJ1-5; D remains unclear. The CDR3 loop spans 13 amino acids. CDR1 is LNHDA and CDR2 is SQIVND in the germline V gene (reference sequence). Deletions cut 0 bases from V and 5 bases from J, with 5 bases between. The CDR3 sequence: CASSIDQYQPQHF. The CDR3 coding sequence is TGTGCCAGTAGTATAGACCAGTATCAGCCCCAGCATTTT. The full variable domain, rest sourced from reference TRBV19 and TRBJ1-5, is DGGITQSPKYLFRKEGQNVTLSCEQNLNHDAMYWYRQDPGQGLRLIYYSQIVNDFQKGDIAEGYSVSREKKESFPLTVTSAQKNPTAFYLCASSIDQYQPQHFGDGTRLSIL.

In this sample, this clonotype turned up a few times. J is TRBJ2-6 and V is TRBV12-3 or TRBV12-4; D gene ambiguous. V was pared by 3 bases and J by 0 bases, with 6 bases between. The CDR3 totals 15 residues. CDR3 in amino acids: CASSFWNSGANVLTF. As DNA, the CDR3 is TGTGCCAGCAGTTTCTGGAACTCTGGGGCCAACGTCCTGACTTTC.

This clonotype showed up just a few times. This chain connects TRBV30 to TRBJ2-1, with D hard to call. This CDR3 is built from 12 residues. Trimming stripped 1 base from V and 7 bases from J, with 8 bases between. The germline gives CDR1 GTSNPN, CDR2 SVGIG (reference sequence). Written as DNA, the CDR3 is TGTGCCTGGAGTGCGATTAGGAATGAGCAGTTCTTC. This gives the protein CAWSAIRNEQFF.

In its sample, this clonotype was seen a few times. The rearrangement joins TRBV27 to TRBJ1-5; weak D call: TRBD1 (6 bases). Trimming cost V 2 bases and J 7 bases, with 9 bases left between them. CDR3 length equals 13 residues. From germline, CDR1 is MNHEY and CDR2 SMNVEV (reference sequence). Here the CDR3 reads CASSLGRGQPQHF. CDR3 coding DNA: TGTGCCAGCAGTTTAGGTAGGGGGCAGCCCCAGCATTTT.

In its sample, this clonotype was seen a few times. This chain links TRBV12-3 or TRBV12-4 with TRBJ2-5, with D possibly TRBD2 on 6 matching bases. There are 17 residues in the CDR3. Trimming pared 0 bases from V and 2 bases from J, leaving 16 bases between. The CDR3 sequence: CASSLALGGAIQETQYF. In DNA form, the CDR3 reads TGTGCCAGCAGTTTAGCGCTCGGGGGAGCTATTCAAGAGACCCAGTACTTC.

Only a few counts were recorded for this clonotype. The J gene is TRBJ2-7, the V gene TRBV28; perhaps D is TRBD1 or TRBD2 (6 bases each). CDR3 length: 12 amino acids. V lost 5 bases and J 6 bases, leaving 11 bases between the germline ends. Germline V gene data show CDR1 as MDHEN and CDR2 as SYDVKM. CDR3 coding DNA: TGTGCCAGCAGTGCCGGAGGGGGCGAGCAGTACGTC. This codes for CASSAGGGEQYV.